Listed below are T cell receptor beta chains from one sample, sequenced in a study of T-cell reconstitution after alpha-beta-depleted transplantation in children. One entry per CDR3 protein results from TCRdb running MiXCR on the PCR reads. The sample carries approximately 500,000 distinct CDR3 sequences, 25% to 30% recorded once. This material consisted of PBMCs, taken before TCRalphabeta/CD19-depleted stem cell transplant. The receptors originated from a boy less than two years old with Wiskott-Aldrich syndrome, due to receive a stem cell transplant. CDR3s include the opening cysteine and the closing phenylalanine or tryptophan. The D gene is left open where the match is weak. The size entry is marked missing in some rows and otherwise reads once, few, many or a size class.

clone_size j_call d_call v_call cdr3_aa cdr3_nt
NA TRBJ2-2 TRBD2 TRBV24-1 CATSDFGGSSGDTGELFF TGTGCCACCAGTGATTTCGGCGGGTCCAGCGGGGACACCGGGGAGCTGTTTTTT
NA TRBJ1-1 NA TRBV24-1 CATSDPGTGNTEAFF TGTGCCACCAGTGACCCTGGGACGGGGAACACTGAAGCTTTCTTT
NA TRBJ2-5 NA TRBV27 CASSPTSGGGETQYF TGTGCCAGCAGCCCCACTTCCGGGGGTGGGGAGACCCAGTACTTC
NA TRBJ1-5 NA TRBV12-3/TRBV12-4 CASSRFNQPQHF TGTGCCAGCAGCCGGTTTAATCAGCCCCAGCATTTT
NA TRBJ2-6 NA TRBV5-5 CASSLRASSGANVLTF TGTGCCAGCAGCTTGAGAGCTAGCTCTGGGGCCAACGTCCTGACTTTC
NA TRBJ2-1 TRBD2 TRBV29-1 CSVHTLAGYNEQFF TGCAGCGTCCACACCCTAGCGGGATACAATGAGCAGTTCTTC
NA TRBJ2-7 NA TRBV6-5 CASSYTFSSSQRGEQYF TGTGCCAGCAGTTACACCTTTTCCTCGTCCCAGAGGGGAGAGCAGTACTTC
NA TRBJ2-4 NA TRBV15 CATSRAQGYLAKNIQYF TGTGCCACCAGCAGAGCCCAGGGCTACCTAGCCAAAAACATTCAGTACTTC
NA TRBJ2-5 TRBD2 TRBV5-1 CASSLGGLRETQYF TGCGCCAGCAGCTTGGGGGGACTAAGGGAGACCCAGTACTTC
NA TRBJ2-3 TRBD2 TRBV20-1 CSARVWAGGPGADTQYF TGCAGTGCTAGGGTTTGGGCGGGAGGGCCAGGAGCAGATACGCAGTATTTT
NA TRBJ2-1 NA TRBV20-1 CSARREYNEQFF TGCAGTGCTAGAAGGGAGTACAATGAGCAGTTCTTC
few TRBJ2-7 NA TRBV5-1 CASSSGTWKDEQYF TGCGCCAGCAGCAGCGGGACATGGAAAGACGAGCAGTACTTC
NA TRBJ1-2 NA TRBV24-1 CATSENGKDYTF TGTGCCACCAGTGAAAACGGAAAGGACTACACCTTC
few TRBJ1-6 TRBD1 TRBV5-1 CASSFTGGAWNSPLHF TGCGCCAGCAGCTTCACAGGGGGCGCGTGGAATTCACCCCTCCACTTT
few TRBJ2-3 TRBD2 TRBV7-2 CASSTMGGGNTQYF TGTGCCAGCAGCACAATGGGGGGGGGTAATACGCAGTATTTT
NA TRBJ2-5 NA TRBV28 CASSLPTSGAKETQYF TGTGCCAGCAGTTTACCGACATCGGGAGCGAAGGAGACCCAGTACTTC
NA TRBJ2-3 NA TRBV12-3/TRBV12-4 CASSPYSRVPPDTQYF TGTGCCAGCAGCCCCTATTCGCGCGTTCCCCCAGATACGCAGTATTTT
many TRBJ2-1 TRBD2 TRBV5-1 CASSSGLAGDNEQFF TGCGCCAGCAGCTCCGGACTAGCGGGGGACAATGAGCAGTTCTTC
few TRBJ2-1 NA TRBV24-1 CATSGGPARNEQFF TGTGCCACCAGTGGTGGGCCAGCTAGGAATGAGCAGTTCTTC
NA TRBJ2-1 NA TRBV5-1 CASSPQLLSSYNEQFF TGCGCCAGCAGCCCGCAGCTGTTAAGCTCCTACAATGAGCAGTTCTTC
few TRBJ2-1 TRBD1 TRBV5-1 CASSLMAGTGKDEQFF TGCGCCAGCAGCTTGATGGCGGGGACAGGGAAAGATGAGCAGTTCTTC
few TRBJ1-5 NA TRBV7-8 CASSLTGLYSNQPQHF TGTGCCAGCAGCCTTACAGGTCTTTATAGCAATCAGCCCCAGCATTTT
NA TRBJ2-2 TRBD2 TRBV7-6 CAGRGLAGGTGELFF TGTGCCGGCCGCGGACTAGCGGGAGGAACCGGGGAGCTGTTTTTT
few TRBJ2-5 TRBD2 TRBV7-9 CATSSGIGTQYF TGTGCCACCTCTAGCGGGATAGGAACCCAGTACTTC
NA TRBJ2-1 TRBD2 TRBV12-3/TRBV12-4 CASSSPQRDMNEQFF TGTGCCAGCAGTTCTCCGCAGCGGGATATGAATGAGCAGTTCTTC
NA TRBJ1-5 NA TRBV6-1 CASTVSPLDSNQPQHF TGTGCCAGCACAGTGAGCCCCCTAGATAGCAATCAGCCCCAGCATTTT
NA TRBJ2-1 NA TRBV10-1 CASSESTDVAPYEQFF TGCGCCAGCAGTGAGTCGACGGACGTCGCTCCGTATGAGCAGTTCTTC
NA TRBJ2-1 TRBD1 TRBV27 CASSPPGGKQFF TGTGCCAGCAGTCCCCCAGGGGGTAAGCAGTTCTTC
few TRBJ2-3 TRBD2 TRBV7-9 CASSFPWASGRDTQYF TGTGCCAGCAGCTTTCCGTGGGCTAGCGGGAGGGATACGCAGTATTTT
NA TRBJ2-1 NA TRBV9 CASSVDAGTEQFF TGTGCCAGCAGCGTAGATGCGGGCACTGAGCAGTTCTTC
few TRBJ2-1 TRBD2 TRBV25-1 CAASASGYNEQFF TGTGCCGCCTCAGCTAGCGGCTACAATGAGCAGTTCTTC
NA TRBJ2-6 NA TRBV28 CASSLTHSGANVLTF TGTGCCAGCAGTTTAACCCACTCTGGGGCCAACGTCCTGACTTTC
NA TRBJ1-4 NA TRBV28 CASSLSTSGKLFF TGTGCCAGCAGTTTGTCTACCTCGGGAAAACTGTTTTTT
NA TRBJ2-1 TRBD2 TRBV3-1 CASSQVFGGRNEQFF TGTGCCAGCAGCCAAGTATTCGGCGGGAGGAATGAGCAGTTCTTC
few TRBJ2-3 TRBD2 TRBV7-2 CASSDSGSRTDTQYF TGTGCCAGCAGCGATAGCGGGAGTCGGACAGATACGCAGTATTTT
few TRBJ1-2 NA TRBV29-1 CSVEAGGRYTF TGCAGCGTTGAAGCCGGAGGTCGCTACACCTTC
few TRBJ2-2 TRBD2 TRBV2 CASALTPGTSGHASNTGELFF TGTGCCAGCGCGCTAACACCTGGGACTAGCGGGCATGCATCGAACACCGGGGAGCTGTTTTTT
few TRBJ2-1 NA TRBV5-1 CASSWVAPHSYNEQFF TGCGCCAGCAGCTGGGTAGCGCCTCATTCCTACAATGAGCAGTTCTTC
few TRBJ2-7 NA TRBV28 CASSSPSEAEQYF TGTGCCAGCAGTTCCCCCTCCGAGGCTGAGCAGTACTTC
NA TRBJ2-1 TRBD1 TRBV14 CASSPLDRGYVNEQFF TGTGCCAGCAGCCCCCTGGACAGGGGGTATGTCAATGAGCAGTTCTTC
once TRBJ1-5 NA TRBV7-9 CASSLGGAINQPQHF TGTGCCAGCAGCTTAGGAGGGGCGATCAATCAGCCCCAGCATTTT
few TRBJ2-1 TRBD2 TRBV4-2 CASSQLAGANNEQFF TGTGCCAGCAGCCAACTAGCGGGAGCCAACAATGAGCAGTTCTTC
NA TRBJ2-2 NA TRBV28 CASNSRATTGELFF TGTGCCAGCAATTCCCGGGCTACCACCGGGGAGCTGTTTTTT